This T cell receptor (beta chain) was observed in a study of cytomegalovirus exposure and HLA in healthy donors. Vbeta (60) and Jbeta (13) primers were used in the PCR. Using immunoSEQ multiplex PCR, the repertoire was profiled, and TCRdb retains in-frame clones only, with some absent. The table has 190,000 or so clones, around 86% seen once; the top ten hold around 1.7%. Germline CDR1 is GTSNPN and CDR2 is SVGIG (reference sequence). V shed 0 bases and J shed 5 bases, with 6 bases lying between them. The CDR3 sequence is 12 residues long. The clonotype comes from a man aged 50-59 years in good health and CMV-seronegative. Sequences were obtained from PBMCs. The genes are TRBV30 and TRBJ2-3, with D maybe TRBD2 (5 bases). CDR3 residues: CAWSVRGDTQYF. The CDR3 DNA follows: TGTGCCTGGAGTGTACGGGGAGATACGCAGTATTTT.